This passage covers 2 T cell receptor beta chains from one sample sequenced in a study of technical replicates of blood from several donors. Profiling relied on immunoSEQ multiplex PCR, and the TCRdb table lists in-frame clones only, not all of them. The sample yields about 84,000 clones, roughly 97% seen once. Sequenced input: T cells isolated from PBMCs. The receptors originated from a human donor in good health.

The chain has TRBV6-5 and TRBJ2-1; D is unresolved. This CDR3 contains 13 residues. V was cut by 7 bases and J by 2 bases, with 9 bases left in between. From germline, CDR1 is MNHEY and CDR2 SVGAGI. The DNA for the CDR3 is TGTGCCAGCACTGGCGGCACCTACAATGAGCAGTTCTTC. The encoded protein is CASTGGTYNEQFF.

This chain joins TRBV11-1 and TRBJ1-5, with unresolved D. This CDR3 spans 13 amino acids. Germline V CDR1 and CDR2: SGHAT, FQDESV (reference sequence). Trimming left V 1 base short and J 4 bases short, with 5 bases between. Here the CDR3 DNA reads TGTGCCAGCAGCTTAGACGGGAATCAGCCCCAGCATTTT. The encoded protein is CASSLDGNQPQHF.